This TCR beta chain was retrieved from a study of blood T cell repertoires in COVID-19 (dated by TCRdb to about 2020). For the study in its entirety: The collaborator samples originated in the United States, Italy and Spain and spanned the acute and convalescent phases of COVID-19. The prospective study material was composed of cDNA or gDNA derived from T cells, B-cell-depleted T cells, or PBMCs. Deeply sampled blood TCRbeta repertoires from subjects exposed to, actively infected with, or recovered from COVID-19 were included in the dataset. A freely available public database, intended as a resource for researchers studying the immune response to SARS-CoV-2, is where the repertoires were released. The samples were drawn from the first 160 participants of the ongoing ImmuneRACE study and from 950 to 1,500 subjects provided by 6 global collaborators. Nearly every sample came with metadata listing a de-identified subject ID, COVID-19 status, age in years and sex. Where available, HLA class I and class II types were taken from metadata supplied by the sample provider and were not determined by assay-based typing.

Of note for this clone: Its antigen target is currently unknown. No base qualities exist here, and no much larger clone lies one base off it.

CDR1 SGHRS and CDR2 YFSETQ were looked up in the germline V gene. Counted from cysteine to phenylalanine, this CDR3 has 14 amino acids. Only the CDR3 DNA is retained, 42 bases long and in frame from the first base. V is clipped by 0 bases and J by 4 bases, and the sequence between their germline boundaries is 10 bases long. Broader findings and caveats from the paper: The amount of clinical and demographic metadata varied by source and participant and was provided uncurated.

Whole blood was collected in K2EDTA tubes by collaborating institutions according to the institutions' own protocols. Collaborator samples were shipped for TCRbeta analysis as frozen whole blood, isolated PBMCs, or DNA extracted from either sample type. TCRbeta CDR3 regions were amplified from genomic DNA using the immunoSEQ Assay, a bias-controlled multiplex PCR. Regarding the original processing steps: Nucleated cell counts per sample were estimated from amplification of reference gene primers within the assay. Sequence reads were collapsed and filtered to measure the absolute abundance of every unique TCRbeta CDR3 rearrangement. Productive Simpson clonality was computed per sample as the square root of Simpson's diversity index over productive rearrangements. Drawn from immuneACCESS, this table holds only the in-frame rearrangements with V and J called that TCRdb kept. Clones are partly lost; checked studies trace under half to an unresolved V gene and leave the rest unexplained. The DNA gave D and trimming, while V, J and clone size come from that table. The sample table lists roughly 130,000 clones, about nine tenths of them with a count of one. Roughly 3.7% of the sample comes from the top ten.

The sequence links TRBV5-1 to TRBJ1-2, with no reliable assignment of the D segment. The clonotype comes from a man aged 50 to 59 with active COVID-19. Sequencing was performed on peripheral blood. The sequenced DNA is TGCGCCAGCAGCTTGGGTCAGACGGGCTATGGCTACACCTTC. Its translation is CASSLGQTGYGYTF.